The source of this T cell receptor (beta chain) is a study of T cells in Graves' hyperthyroidism and ophthalmopathy. Germline CDR1 and CDR2: DFQATT and SNEGSKA (reference sequence). Trimming at V came to 6 bases and at J to 4 bases, leaving 7 bases not matched to a gene. CDR3 size: 13 residues. This clonotype was observed a few times. Exclusion criteria comprised uncontrolled infection, other autoimmune disease, pregnancy or lactation. Template material for amplifying TCR beta CDR3 regions consisted of RNA transcripts. First-round RT-PCR of the TCR CDR3 relied on the HTBI primer set. Via MiXCR, TCRdb re-called the multiplex PCR reads, giving one row per CDR3 protein. Of about 520,000 distinct CDR3 sequences listed, around 22% are singletons.

This TCR came from a woman aged 25 to 39 with Graves' ophthalmopathy. Sequencing was performed on blood. The chain uses TRBV20-1 and TRBJ2-7; 9 nucleotides line up with TRBD1. CDR3 bases: TGCAGTGCCGCGGACAGGGGTTCGTACGAGCAGTACTTC. Its protein is CSAADRGSYEQYF.